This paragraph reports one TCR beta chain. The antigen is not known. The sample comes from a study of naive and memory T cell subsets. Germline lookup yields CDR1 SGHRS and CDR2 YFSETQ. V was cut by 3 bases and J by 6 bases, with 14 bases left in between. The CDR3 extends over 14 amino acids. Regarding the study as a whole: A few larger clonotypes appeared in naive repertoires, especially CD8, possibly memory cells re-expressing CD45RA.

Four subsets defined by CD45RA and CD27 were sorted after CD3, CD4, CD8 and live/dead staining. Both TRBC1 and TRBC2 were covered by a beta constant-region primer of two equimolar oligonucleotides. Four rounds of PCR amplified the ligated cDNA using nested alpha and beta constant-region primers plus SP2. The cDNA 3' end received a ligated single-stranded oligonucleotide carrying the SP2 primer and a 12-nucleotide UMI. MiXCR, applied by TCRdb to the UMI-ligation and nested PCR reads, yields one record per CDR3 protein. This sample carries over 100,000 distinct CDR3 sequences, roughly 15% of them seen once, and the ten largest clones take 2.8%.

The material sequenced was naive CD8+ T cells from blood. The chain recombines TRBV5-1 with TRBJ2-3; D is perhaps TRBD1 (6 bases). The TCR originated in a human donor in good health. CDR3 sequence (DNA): TGCGCCAGCAGCTCGACAGGCGCCATGGATACGCAGTATTTT. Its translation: CASSSTGAMDTQYF.